This TCR beta chain stems from a study of T-cell memory formation after mild COVID-19 (dated by TCRdb to the early 2020s). Background on the whole study: TCR sequence clusters from the two donors were found to be largely donor specific. The cohort comprised two young, previously healthy adult volunteers, one female and one male. In a couple of donors, T-cell clones that expanded and contracted after mild COVID-19 were tracked by sequencing TCRalpha and TCRbeta repertoires over time. What the work shows at the level of the full study, not this receptor alone: Contracting CD4+ clones were located mainly in the CM and EM memory subsets, whereas CD8+ clones were found to be enriched in EMRA. SARS-CoV-2 specificity of the second-wave clones peaking on day 37 was not confirmed. Some responding clones were detected in pre-infection memory, which suggested that pre-existing cross-reactive memory T cells had joined the SARS-CoV-2 response. Clones that contracted from day 15 to 85 showed balanced CD4/CD8 phenotypes, whereas a second wave of clones that expanded from day 15 to 37 leaned towards CD4+. The study covered only a couple of mild cases, and larger cohorts including severe cases with pre-infection samples were considered necessary.

The instrument given in TCRdb is Illumina NovaSeq 6000. TCRalpha and TCRbeta cDNA libraries were built by 5'RACE with constant-segment primers, adding sample barcodes and unique molecular identifiers. RNA was extracted from every sample with Trizol reagent. The libraries were amplified in two PCR steps, and the second step added a second sample barcode and Illumina TruSeq adapters. Sequencing of libraries was performed on an Illumina NovaSeq with 2 x 150 bp paired-end reads. The authors' pipeline ran thus. Demultiplexing of reads and collapsing into UMI-guided consensus sequences were performed with migec v1.2.7. Using mixcr v2.1.11, the UMI consensuses were aligned to TRA and TRB V and J templates and assembled into clonotypes. A clonotype was counted as expanded or contracted only if both edgeR and NoisET called the change significant, with noise models trained on biological replicates. For edgeR calls, the cutoffs were a false discovery rate-adjusted p below 0.01 and a log2 fold-change threshold of 1. PCA with hierarchical clustering of max-normalized trajectories of the 1000 most abundant clonotypes was used as exploratory dynamics analysis. The CD4 or CD8 phenotype of responding clones was assigned using the separately sequenced CD4+ and CD8+ repertoires. TCRdb reworked the public reads: Q25 trimming with fastp, MiXCR clone assembly, productive beta chains retained. Rows with one shared CDR3 protein collapse into an entry with the most common genes and DNA. The V and J calls, along with clone size, are taken from TCRdb and not from the paper's own processing. The sample table contains 200,000 to 250,000 distinct CDR3 sequences; only one count was recorded for just over 9.5% of them. The top ten hold around 3.4% of the sample.

This clonotype came up many times. What this receptor recognizes is not known. Per-nucleotide qualities are absent, and no much larger clonotype sits a single base away. PBMCs were isolated by Ficoll-Paque density gradient centrifugation. The CDR3 runs 16 amino acids, cysteine and phenylalanine included. Of all the DNA, just the CDR3 is kept, 48 bases in frame from base 1. Per the germline V gene, SGHRS is the CDR1 and YFSETQ is the CDR2. Clipping removes 1 base from V and 4 bases from J, with 4 as the unmatched junction base count. This chain is built from TRBV5-1 and TRBJ2-3, and 12 junction bases match TRBD2. Sample: PBMCs or a T cell subset sorted from them (not recorded which). This sequence was found in a man younger than 35 who had mild COVID-19 (a few samples of this study predate the infection). The sample titles of this study are shuffled in the database, so cell type and time point are left out; the donor was told from shared clones. The CDR3: CASSLQTSGGSDTQYF. The DNA sequence is as follows: TGCGCCAGCAGCTTGCAGACTAGCGGGGGCTCAGATACGCAGTATTTT.